Listed below are T cell receptor beta chains from one sample, sequenced in a study of blood T cell repertoires in COVID-19. Sequencing was performed with immunoSEQ multiplex PCR; in TCRdb, only in-frame clones are kept and a portion is missing. The table shows hundreds of thousands of clones, with about 85% occurring only once. The sequenced sample was PBMCs or T cells enriched from blood (not recorded which). These receptors all stem from a woman in her 30s with acute COVID-19. Both conserved end residues are part of each CDR3. The D gene is left open where the match is weak. Rows give clone size only sometimes, using once, few, many, or a class for an expanded clone.

J: TRBJ1-1
V: TRBV14
D: -
size: -
CDR3: CASSPSVNTEAFF
DNA: TGTGCCAGCAGCCCTAGTGTTAACACTGAAGCTTTCTTT

J: TRBJ2-5
V: TRBV6-5
D: TRBD1
size: -
CDR3: CASRLQGAQETQYF
DNA: TGTGCCAGCAGGCTACAGGGGGCTCAAGAGACCCAGTACTTC

J: TRBJ2-1
V: TRBV4-1
D: TRBD2
size: few
CDR3: CASSQDSTSSGGNEQFF
DNA: TGCGCCAGCAGCCAAGATAGCACGTCTAGCGGGGGGAATGAGCAGTTCTTC

J: TRBJ2-7
V: TRBV7-3
D: TRBD2
size: -
CDR3: CASSLGGVGEQYF
DNA: TGTGCCAGCAGCTTAGGGGGGGTAGGCGAGCAGTACTTC

J: TRBJ2-1
V: TRBV10-3
D: -
size: -
CDR3: CATRKLRDYNEQFF
DNA: TGTGCCACCAGAAAACTCCGGGACTACAATGAGCAGTTCTTC

J: TRBJ1-1
V: TRBV14
D: -
size: -
CDR3: CASSQYHTEAFF
DNA: TGTGCCAGCAGCCAATATCACACTGAAGCTTTCTTT

J: TRBJ1-1
V: TRBV14
D: -
size: -
CDR3: CASSHLVLNTEAFF
DNA: TGTGCCAGCAGCCATTTAGTCCTGAACACTGAAGCTTTCTTT

J: TRBJ2-1
V: TRBV2
D: -
size: once
CDR3: CASSESPTRIQFF
DNA: TGTGCCAGCAGTGAGAGTCCTACCCGAATACAGTTCTTC

J: TRBJ2-5
V: TRBV2
D: -
size: -
CDR3: CASSERSYQETQYF
DNA: TGTGCCAGCAGTGAAAGGAGCTACCAAGAGACCCAGTACTTC

J: TRBJ2-7
V: TRBV14
D: -
size: -
CDR3: CASSQDPNEQYF
DNA: TGTGCCAGCAGCCAAGATCCAAACGAGCAGTACTTC

J: TRBJ1-5
V: TRBV6-5
D: -
size: -
CDR3: CASNPDTYQPQHF
DNA: TGTGCCAGCAACCCTGACACCTATCAGCCCCAGCATTTT

J: TRBJ2-7
V: TRBV5-4
D: TRBD2
size: -
CDR3: CASSLGVRTSGKYEQYF
DNA: TGTGCCAGCAGCTTGGGGGTACGGACTAGCGGGAAGTACGAGCAGTACTTC

J: TRBJ2-1
V: TRBV5-5
D: -
size: -
CDR3: CASSLIWGGAGNEQFF
DNA: TGTGCCAGCAGCTTGATTTGGGGCGGGGCCGGCAATGAGCAGTTCTTC

J: TRBJ2-3
V: TRBV28
D: -
size: -
CDR3: CASSLGGASTDTQYF
DNA: TGTGCCAGCAGTCTAGGAGGAGCTAGCACAGATACGCAGTATTTT

J: TRBJ2-1
V: TRBV12-3/TRBV12-4
D: -
size: -
CDR3: CASSLPYNEQFF
DNA: TGTGCCAGCAGTTTACCGTACAATGAGCAGTTCTTC

J: TRBJ1-1
V: TRBV18
D: -
size: -
CDR3: CASSAGQTNTEAFF
DNA: TGTGCCAGCTCAGCAGGACAAACGAACACTGAAGCTTTCTTT

J: TRBJ1-2
V: TRBV28
D: -
size: -
CDR3: CASRPPGQPYGYTF
DNA: TGTGCCAGCAGGCCCCCCGGACAGCCCTATGGCTACACCTTC

J: TRBJ2-3
V: TRBV28
D: TRBD1
size: -
CDR3: CASLQGVLTDTQYF
DNA: TGTGCCAGCTTACAGGGGGTCCTCACAGATACGCAGTATTTT

J: TRBJ2-3
V: TRBV28
D: -
size: -
CDR3: CASSRTVASTDTQYF
DNA: TGTGCCAGCAGCCGGACAGTGGCTAGCACAGATACGCAGTATTTT

J: TRBJ2-1
V: TRBV5-1
D: -
size: -
CDR3: CASSQPQETNEQFF
DNA: TGCGCCAGCAGCCAACCACAGGAGACCAATGAGCAGTTCTTC

J: TRBJ2-1
V: TRBV28
D: -
size: -
CDR3: CASSLPRGWESYNEQFF
DNA: TGTGCCAGCAGTTTGCCCCGTGGGTGGGAGAGCTACAATGAGCAGTTCTTC

J: TRBJ2-6
V: TRBV15
D: -
size: -
CDR3: CATSRDRGVSGYVLTF
DNA: TGTGCCACCAGCAGAGACCGCGGGGTTAGTGGGTACGTCCTGACTTTC

J: TRBJ2-4
V: TRBV5-1
D: TRBD1
size: -
CDR3: CASSQGQGKNIQYF
DNA: TGCGCCAGCAGTCAAGGACAGGGGAAAAACATTCAGTACTTC

J: TRBJ2-5
V: TRBV27
D: TRBD2
size: -
CDR3: CASSLRSPSGGQETQYF
DNA: TGTGCCAGCAGTTTACGCTCCCCTAGCGGGGGGCAAGAGACCCAGTACTTC

J: TRBJ2-3
V: TRBV7-9
D: TRBD2
size: many
CDR3: CASSLTGLAGADTQYF
DNA: TGTGCCAGCAGCTTAACGGGACTAGCGGGAGCGGATACGCAGTATTTT

J: TRBJ1-1
V: TRBV3-1/TRBV3-2
D: -
size: -
CDR3: CASSQAGGGTEAFF
DNA: TGTGCCAGCAGCCAAGCGGGAGGCGGCACTGAAGCTTTCTTT

J: TRBJ2-5
V: TRBV15
D: -
size: -
CDR3: CATRRQSLEETQYF
DNA: TGTGCCACCAGGAGACAAAGTTTGGAGGAGACCCAGTACTTC

J: TRBJ2-1
V: TRBV5-1
D: TRBD1
size: -
CDR3: CASSSGTVSSNEQFF
DNA: TGCGCCAGCAGCTCCGGGACAGTAAGCTCCAATGAGCAGTTCTTC

J: TRBJ1-2
V: TRBV20-1
D: -
size: -
CDR3: CSTALEAGLSF
DNA: TGCAGTACTGCTCTTGAGGCCGGCTTGTCCTTC

J: TRBJ2-1
V: TRBV7-8
D: TRBD1
size: -
CDR3: CASSLTGESYNEQFF
DNA: TGTGCCAGCAGCCTGACAGGGGAGTCCTACAATGAGCAGTTCTTC

J: TRBJ2-7
V: TRBV7-9
D: -
size: -
CDR3: CASSPPISGVYEQYF
DNA: TGTGCCAGCAGCCCCCCAATTTCGGGGGTTTACGAGCAGTACTTC

J: TRBJ2-2
V: TRBV7-2
D: TRBD2
size: once
CDR3: CASSLGLAGGPGGELFF
DNA: TGTGCCAGCAGCTTAGGCCTAGCGGGAGGCCCGGGCGGGGAGCTGTTTTTT

J: TRBJ2-7
V: TRBV18
D: TRBD1
size: few
CDR3: CASSPGTVFYEQYF
DNA: TGTGCCAGCTCCCCCGGGACAGTGTTCTACGAGCAGTACTTC

J: TRBJ2-7
V: TRBV18
D: TRBD2
size: -
CDR3: CASSPASGSYEQYF
DNA: TGTGCCAGCTCACCAGCTAGCGGATCCTACGAGCAGTACTTC

J: TRBJ2-2
V: TRBV5-4
D: TRBD1
size: -
CDR3: CASSLDAGQGNTGELFF
DNA: TGTGCCAGCAGCTTGGACGCGGGACAGGGCAACACCGGGGAGCTGTTTTTT

J: TRBJ1-4
V: TRBV28
D: -
size: -
CDR3: CASNTPQGFGTNEKLFF
DNA: TGTGCCAGCAACACCCCGCAGGGGTTTGGAACTAATGAAAAACTGTTTTTT

J: TRBJ1-4
V: TRBV28
D: -
size: -
CDR3: CASSSEPDSAKLFF
DNA: TGTGCCAGCAGCTCGGAACCGGACAGCGCAAAACTGTTTTTT

J: TRBJ2-3
V: TRBV28
D: -
size: -
CDR3: CASSGGGGVTDTQYF
DNA: TGTGCCAGCAGTGGCGGGGGCGGGGTCACAGATACGCAGTATTTT

J: TRBJ2-3
V: TRBV3-1/TRBV3-2
D: TRBD2
size: -
CDR3: CASSQYGTSGPPGDTQYF
DNA: TGTGCCAGCAGCCAATATGGGACTAGCGGACCTCCGGGGGATACGCAGTATTTT

J: TRBJ1-5
V: TRBV6-5
D: -
size: -
CDR3: CAGGGVFQPQHF
DNA: TGTGCCGGGGGAGGGGTTTTCCAGCCCCAGCATTTT

J: TRBJ2-5
V: TRBV6-1
D: -
size: -
CDR3: CASSEAVGAQETQYF
DNA: TGTGCCAGCAGTGAAGCTGTAGGGGCCCAAGAGACCCAGTACTTC

J: TRBJ1-2
V: TRBV4-2
D: -
size: -
CDR3: CASSEEGLYGYTF
DNA: TGTGCCAGCAGCGAGGAGGGGCTCTATGGCTACACCTTC

J: TRBJ2-7
V: TRBV19
D: -
size: -
CDR3: CASSRMTGSRPYEQYF
DNA: TGTGCCAGTAGCCGGATGACAGGTTCCAGGCCCTACGAGCAGTACTTC

J: TRBJ1-6
V: TRBV5-5
D: -
size: few
CDR3: CASSLEGNSPLHF
DNA: TGTGCCAGCAGCTTGGAGGGGAATTCACCCCTCCACTTT

J: TRBJ2-3
V: TRBV5-4
D: -
size: -
CDR3: CASSLEGGSTDTQYF
DNA: TGTGCCAGCAGCTTGGAAGGCGGGAGCACAGATACGCAGTATTTT

J: TRBJ2-2
V: TRBV28
D: -
size: -
CDR3: CASSVSGENTGELFF
DNA: TGTGCCAGCAGTGTTAGCGGAGAGAACACCGGGGAGCTGTTTTTT

J: TRBJ2-1
V: TRBV4-1
D: TRBD2
size: -
CDR3: CASSPRAGESYNEQFF
DNA: TGCGCCAGCAGCCCCCGAGCGGGAGAGTCCTACAATGAGCAGTTCTTC

J: TRBJ1-2
V: TRBV7-7
D: -
size: -
CDR3: CASSPLLGGEDGYTF
DNA: TGTGCTAGCAGCCCCCTCCTGGGAGGAGAAGATGGCTACACCTTC

J: TRBJ2-7
V: TRBV7-2
D: TRBD1
size: -
CDR3: CASSLTGTGGYEQYF
DNA: TGTGCCAGCAGCCTAACCGGGACAGGGGGCTACGAGCAGTACTTC

J: TRBJ2-5
V: TRBV20-1
D: -
size: -
CDR3: CRAYSQETQYF
DNA: TGCAGAGCATACTCCCAAGAGACCCAGTACTTC

J: TRBJ1-1
V: TRBV7-9
D: -
size: once
CDR3: CASSPSGQISRGAFF
DNA: TGTGCCAGCAGCCCGTCAGGCCAGATTTCCAGAGGGGCTTTCTTT

J: TRBJ1-2
V: TRBV6-5
D: -
size: -
CDR3: CASSATSTGGNGYTF
DNA: TGTGCCAGCAGCGCCACATCGACAGGAGGAAATGGCTACACCTTC

J: TRBJ2-6
V: TRBV5-1
D: -
size: -
CDR3: CASSLPTGGDLGANVLTF
DNA: TGCGCCAGCAGCTTACCCACAGGGGGGGACCTCGGGGCCAACGTCCTGACTTTC